This T cell receptor (beta chain) is from a study of cytotoxic CD8 clonotypes in ibrutinib-treated CLL. This clone was counted between two and nine times. Only in-frame clones appear in the TCRdb table, and some are missing; sequencing was by immunoSEQ multiplex PCR. In the table there are about 150,000 clones, roughly three quarters of which are singletons. The CDR3 covers 12 residues. Germline CDR1 SNHLY, CDR2 FYNNEI. V was cut by 5 bases and J by 4 bases, with 8 bases left in between. The source was PBMCs, collected after 24 months of ibrutinib treatment. This clonotype originated in a human donor with chronic lymphocytic leukemia. The J gene is TRBJ2-5, the V gene TRBV2, with D uncertain. The CDR3 loop is CASSKDTETQYF. The CDR3 region has the DNA TGTGCCAGCAGTAAAGACACAGAGACCCAGTACTTC.